This TCR beta chain is drawn from a study of T cells after yellow fever vaccination. V was clipped by 3 bases and J by 6 bases; unmatched bases: 5. CDR1 and CDR2 (germline): MDHEN, SYDVKM. CDR3 length: 14 residues. In its sample, this clonotype was seen many times. TCRdb fed the 5' RACE reads into MiXCR, producing one record per CDR3 protein. Of approximately 110,000 distinct CDR3 sequences in the sample, 8% to 9.5% were seen once. The chain uses TRBV28 and TRBJ2-1; 7 bases map to TRBD2. The specimen comprised CD8+ T cells sorted from PBMCs, sampled 45 days after the yellow fever booster vaccination. This TCR derives from a man aged 25-40 years who received the YFV17D yellow fever vaccine. In DNA, the CDR3 is TGTGCCAGCAGTTTCAGGACTAGGCCCAATGAGCAGTTCTTC. Translation: CASSFRTRPNEQFF.